These 11 T cell receptor beta chains share one sample of origin, sequenced in a study of T cell responses to AZD1222 COVID-19 vaccine. Sequencing was performed with immunoSEQ multiplex PCR; in TCRdb, only in-frame clones are kept and a portion is missing. The sample contains about 130,000 clones, approximately 88% of which appear only once. The sequencing here drew on peripheral blood, taken on day 0 of MenACWY control vaccination. The receptors shown here come from an adult in good health.

This chain links TRBV5-1 with TRBJ2-5, with D possibly matching TRBD1 (6 bases). The CDR3 runs 14 residues. Germline loops: CDR1 SGHRS, CDR2 YFSETQ. V shed 4 bases and J shed 4 bases, with 14 bases lying between them. The CDR3 here is CASSALQGLETQYF. The CDR3 nucleotides read TGCGCCAGCAGCGCGTTACAGGGCTTAGAGACCCAGTACTTC.

The CDR3 sequence is CASSLGGLALQETQYF. CDR3 in DNA: TGTGCCAGCAGCTTGGGCGGACTAGCGTTACAAGAGACCCAGTACTTC. The chain recombines TRBV7-9 with TRBJ2-5; 9 bases align to TRBD2. The CDR3 length is 16 residues. Germline V CDR1 and CDR2: SEHNR, FQNEAQ (reference sequence). After removal of 3 bases from V and 2 bases from J, the junction contained 7 bases not matched to a gene.

The rearrangement uses TRBV5-6 and TRBJ2-3; D possibly corresponds to TRBD2 (6 bases). Germline V CDR1 and CDR2: SGHDT, YYEEEE. CDR3 size: 16 residues. Deletions cut 3 bases from V and 4 bases from J, with 18 bases between. The CDR3 spells CASSSMTRGRADTQYF. CDR3 in DNA: TGTGCCAGCAGCTCGATGACTAGAGGTAGAGCAGATACGCAGTATTTT.

The chain combines TRBV4-1 with TRBJ2-7; no clear D. The V end was cut by 4 bases, the J end by 2 bases, with 12 bases between. The CDR3 has 14 residues. Germline loops: CDR1 MGHRA, CDR2 YSYEKL. CDR3 loop: CASSPTASPYEQYF. The CDR3 DNA sequence: TGCGCCAGCAGCCCCACCGCGAGCCCCTACGAGCAGTACTTC.

The chain employs TRBV3-1 (or the pseudogene TRBV3-2) and TRBJ1-1; no reliable D call. The CDR3 is 14 amino acids. Trimming removed 4 bases at V and 7 bases at J, with 16 bases between. Per germline, CDR1 LGHDT and CDR2 YNNKEL (reference sequence). The CDR3 here is CASSPPWAVFEAFF. The CDR3 DNA reads as TGTGCCAGCAGCCCACCTTGGGCCGTCTTTGAAGCTTTCTTT.

The CDR3 coding sequence is TGTGCCAGCAGCGGGATTATTGCAGATACGCAGTATTTT. Its protein product is CASSGIIADTQYF. The chain employs TRBV5-5 and TRBJ2-3, with no clear D. The CDR3 has 13 amino acids. The germline gives CDR1 SGHKS, CDR2 YYEKEE (reference sequence). V lost 4 bases and J lost 4, with 10 bases in between.

The chain links TRBV27 to TRBJ1-1; D not resolved. Germline V gene sequence: CDR1 MNHEY, CDR2 SMNVEV (reference sequence). The CDR3 is made up of 15 amino acids. The V and J ends lost 8 bases and 3 bases respectively, with 19 bases between them. The CDR3: CASSKKGRQYTEAFF. CDR3 DNA: TGTGCCAGCTCCAAAAAGGGAAGGCAGTACACTGAAGCTTTCTTT.

The V call is TRBV27, the J call TRBJ1-1, with TRBD1 as a possible D gene (5 bases). Trimming removed 5 bases from V and 0 bases from J, with 19 bases in between. This CDR3 is 17 amino acids long. Germline V gives CDR1 MNHEY, CDR2 SMNVEV (reference sequence). For the CDR3, the DNA is TGTGCCAGCAGTAGATGGACCCAGAGGGGAATGAACACTGAAGCTTTCTTT. Its translation: CASSRWTQRGMNTEAFF.

The chain links TRBV7-9 to TRBJ2-1; 9 bases are a match to TRBD2. This CDR3 region has 17 residues. Germline V gene lookup returns CDR1 SEHNR and CDR2 FQNEAQ (reference sequence). The trim removed 5 bases at V and 4 bases at J, leaving 12 bases unmatched. The CDR3 loop is CASSPLRATSGYNEQFF. CDR3 bases: TGTGCCAGCAGCCCATTGAGAGCGACTAGCGGTTACAATGAGCAGTTCTTC.

This chain links TRBV2 with TRBJ2-7; D might be TRBD1 (6 bases). Germline-derived CDR1 and CDR2 are SNHLY and FYNNEI. Trimming stripped 6 bases from V and 0 bases from J, with 15 bases between. This CDR3 contains 15 residues. The CDR3 is CASSGRDKYSYEQYF. The CDR3 bases are TGTGCCAGCAGCGGCCGGGACAAATACTCCTACGAGCAGTACTTC. Combining the CDR3 with reference TRBV2 and TRBJ2-7 gives the whole variable domain EPEVTQTPSHQVTQMGQEVILRCVPISNHLYFYWYRQILGQKVEFLVSFYNNEISEKSEIFDDQFSVERPDGSNFTLKIRSTKLEDSAMYFCASSGRDKYSYEQYFGPGTRLTVT.

This chain connects TRBV18 to TRBJ2-2; D might be TRBD1 (6 bases). Germline-derived CDR1 and CDR2 are KGHSH and LQKENI. This CDR3 comprises 12 residues. Trimming removed 10 bases at V and 3 bases at J, with 9 bases between. This CDR3 is CATRTDTGELFF. The CDR3 region has the DNA TGTGCCACCAGGACAGACACCGGGGAGCTGTTTTTT.